This TCR beta chain emerged from a study of T cell repertoires in cytomegalovirus infection. With regard to this clonotype: Its specificity is not known.

TCRdb processed the reads anew with MiXCR; each CDR3 protein has one entry. The table lists 900,000 to 950,000 distinct CDR3 sequences, around 32% of them singletons. V lost 0 bases to trimming and J lost 3 bases, with 9 bases between them. The CDR3 length is 14 residues. CDR1 is MNHNY, CDR2 SVGAGI, per germline (reference sequence). The sequencing used cultured CD8+ T cells from PBMCs, collected from culture after CMV antigen stimulation. The chain carries TRBV6-6 and TRBJ2-7; possible D gene TRBD1, 6 bases. This TCR came from a human donor in good health (CMV status not recorded). Some clones in this sample may be carry-over from other donors' samples. CDR3 loop: CASSYSWDNYEQYF. CDR3 coding DNA: TGTGCCAGCAGTTACTCGTGGGACAACTACGAGCAGTACTTC.